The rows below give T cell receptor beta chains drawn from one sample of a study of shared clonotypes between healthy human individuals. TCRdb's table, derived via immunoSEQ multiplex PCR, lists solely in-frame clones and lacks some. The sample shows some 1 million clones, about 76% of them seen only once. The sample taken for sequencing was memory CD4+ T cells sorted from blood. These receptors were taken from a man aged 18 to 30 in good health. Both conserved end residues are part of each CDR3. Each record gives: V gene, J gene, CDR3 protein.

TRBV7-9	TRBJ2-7	CASSPPGDEQYF
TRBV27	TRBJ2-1	CASSLGLLAGGDEQFF
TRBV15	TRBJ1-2	CATSVGGVVYGYTF
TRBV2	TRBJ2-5	CASAGAAALQETQYF
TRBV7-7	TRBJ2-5	CASTHGVGETQYF
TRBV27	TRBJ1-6	CASSLRASSYNSPLHF
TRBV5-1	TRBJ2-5	CASSDLLGEETQYF
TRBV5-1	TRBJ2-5	CASSSRGQSYQETQYF
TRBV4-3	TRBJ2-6	CASSQGRQLSSSGANVLTF
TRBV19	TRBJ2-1	CASTGTGGNEQFF
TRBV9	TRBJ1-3	CASSVTAIPGNTIYF
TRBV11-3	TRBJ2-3	CASSRGTGGTDTQYF
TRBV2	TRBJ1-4	CASSYGALGEKLFF
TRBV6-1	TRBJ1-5	CASIYNRDGQPQHF
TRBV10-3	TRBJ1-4	CAISESYRAANEKLFF
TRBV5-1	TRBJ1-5	CASSRDTGGNQPQHF
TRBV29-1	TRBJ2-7	CSVETDKTYEQYF
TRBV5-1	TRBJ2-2	CASSLRGHNTGELFF
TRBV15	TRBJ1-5	CATSRDGQGQPQHF
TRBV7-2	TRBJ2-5	CASSSTGPQETQYF
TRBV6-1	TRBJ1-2	CASSENPDGPYGYTF
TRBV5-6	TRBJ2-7	CASSRPSQGTSLVYF
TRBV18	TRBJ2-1	CASSKSSYNEQFF
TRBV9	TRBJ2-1	CASSITAGGYNEQFF
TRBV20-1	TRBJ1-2	CSAGDGYTF
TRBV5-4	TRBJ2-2	CASSSDPGLNTGELFF
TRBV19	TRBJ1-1	CASSIHLDTEAFF
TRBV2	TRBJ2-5	CARRTGAETQYF
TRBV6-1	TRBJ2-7	CASSEGSWPFSYEQYF
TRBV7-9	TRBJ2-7	CASSLAQTGAGSEQYF
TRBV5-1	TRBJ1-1	CASSLYSDGTEAFF
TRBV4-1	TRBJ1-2	CASSQDWQDNYGYTF
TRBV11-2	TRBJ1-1	CASSPLASDAFF
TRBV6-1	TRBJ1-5	CASSGQNGKRPQHF
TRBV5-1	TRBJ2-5	CASSADRALGGRWETQYF
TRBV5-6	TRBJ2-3	CASSLAGRQYF
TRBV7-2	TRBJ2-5	CASGYGGSPQETQYF
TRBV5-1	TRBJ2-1	CASSLDPGSYNEQFF
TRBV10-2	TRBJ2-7	CASNLAGSSYEQYF
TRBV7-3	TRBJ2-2	CASSLIGQGPSTGELFF
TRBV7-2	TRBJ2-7	CASSFSTSGRAPYEQYF
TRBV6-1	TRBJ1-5	CASSEGSINRVNQPQHF
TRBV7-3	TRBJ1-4	CASSFPDRGREKLFF
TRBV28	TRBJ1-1	CASSPLDGLYF